These 18 T cell receptor beta chains were all obtained from the same sample, sequenced in a study of lung T cells in sarcoidosis with Löfgren's syndrome. TCRdb passed the reads through MiXCR, listing each CDR3 protein once. The top ten hold roughly 4.3% of the sample, which has around 21,000 distinct CDR3 sequences, roughly 21% seen once. Sequencing was carried out using CD4+ T cells from PBMCs. Every receptor here comes from a human donor with sarcoidosis (Löfgren's syndrome or another form), or a control subject (not recorded which).

This clonotype has a count of ten or more. The CDR3 sequence is CASSFSTPDRADQPQHF. DNA for the CDR3: TGTGCCAGCAGTTTTTCAACCCCGGACAGGGCGGATCAGCCCCAGCATTTT. This chain connects TRBV28 to TRBJ1-5; 8 nucleotides match TRBD1. The V and J ends lost 3 bases and 5 bases, in that order; junction bases with no gene match: 12. The CDR3 has 17 amino acids. Germline lookup yields CDR1 MDHEN and CDR2 SYDVKM.

The table lists this clonotype with many counts. The gene calls are TRBV12-3 or TRBV12-4 and TRBJ1-3, with no clear D. The CDR3 totals 15 residues. Trimming removed 6 bases from V and 0 bases from J, with 12 bases in between. DNA for the CDR3: TGTGCCAGCAGCCCCCCCGGATCCTCTGGAAACACCATATATTTT. Translating it yields CASSPPGSSGNTIYF.

As for this clonotype: A clone one base away is much larger, so this may be a read error. This CDR3 fails to terminate in the conserved phenylalanine or tryptophan, so it likely reflects a read error. This chain connects TRBV12-3 or TRBV12-4 to TRBJ2-2; tentatively, D is TRBD1 (6 bases). CDR3 length: 16 residues. V lost 7 bases to trimming and J lost 0 bases, with 15 bases between them. This CDR3 is CASTTSRGANTGELFL. The CDR3 region has the DNA TGTGCCAGCACCACGAGCAGGGGCGCGAACACCGGGGAGCTGTTTCTT.

The J gene is TRBJ2-6, the V gene TRBV6-6; TRBD2 agrees at 7 bases. The CDR3 is 16 amino acids. The germline gives CDR1 MNHNY, CDR2 SVGAGI (reference sequence). The junction had 5 bases not matched to a gene; V was cut back by 4 bases and J by 2 bases. CDR3: CASSCSRGTGANVLTF. The DNA for the CDR3 is TGTGCCAGCAGTTGCTCGCGGGGGACTGGGGCCAACGTCCTGACTTTC.

This clonotype was picked up many times. This rearrangement joins TRBV11-2 to TRBJ2-3; TRBD1 matches 7 bases. J was trimmed by 1 base and V by 5 bases; bases with no gene match: 6. The CDR3 is 15 residues long. Germline-derived CDR1 and CDR2 are SGHAT and FQNNGV. This CDR3 is CASSPGQQGTDTQYF. The DNA of the CDR3 is TGTGCCAGCAGCCCGGGACAGCAGGGCACAGATACGCAGTATTTT.

Comments on this clonotype: A clone one base away is much larger, so this may be a read error. The rearrangement uses TRBV5-1 and TRBJ2-3; D may correspond to TRBD1 or TRBD2 (5 bases each). The CDR3 contains 15 residues. CDR1 is SGHRS and CDR2 is YFSETQ in the germline V gene. The CDR3 DNA follows: TGCGCCAGCAGCTTGGCGGGGCCTAGCACAGGTACGCAGTATTTT. Translating gives CASSLAGPSTGTQYF.

This clonotype was seen ten or more times. V and J are TRBV10-3 and TRBJ2-1; 8 positions match TRBD1. With 4 bases clipped from V and 6 bases from J, the junction kept 8 bases outside the gene matches. The V gene's germline CDR1 is ENHRY and CDR2 SYGVKD. The CDR3 runs 15 residues. The CDR3 sequence is CAISVSDRVRNEQFF. CDR3 nucleotide sequence: TGTGCCATCAGTGTCTCGGACAGGGTCCGCAATGAGCAGTTCTTC.

This clonotype was seen ten or more times. J is TRBJ2-7 and V is TRBV20-1; 7 bases line up with TRBD2. Germline CDR1 and CDR2: DFQATT and SNEGSKA (reference sequence). The junction had 12 bases not matched to a gene; V was cut back by 1 base and J by 0 bases. CDR3 size: 17 residues. CDR3 amino acids: CSARATFSGAFSYEQYF. CDR3 nucleotide sequence: TGCAGTGCTAGAGCGACATTCAGCGGGGCCTTCTCCTACGAGCAGTACTTC.

Ten or more counts support this clonotype. The V gene is TRBV19, the J gene TRBJ1-1, with 9 bases that match TRBD1. V trimming: 2 bases; J trimming: 3 bases; junction bases outside the gene matches: 4. The CDR3 contains 15 residues. The germline CDR1 and CDR2 sequences are LNHDA and SQIVND (reference sequence). In DNA, the CDR3 is TGTGCCAGTAGTATACGCCGGGACAGGGACACTGAAGCTTTCTTT. It translates to CASSIRRDRDTEAFF.

On this clonotype itself: This could be a read error, since a much larger clone is one nucleotide away. This sequence joins TRBV12-3 or TRBV12-4 and TRBJ1-2; D remains unclear. The CDR3 is 14 residues long. Trimming cost V 2 bases and J 0 bases, with 7 bases left between them. CDR3 sequence (DNA): TGTGCCAGCAGTTTAACCAGAACTAACTATGGCTACACCTTC. This translates into CASSLTRTNYGYTF.

For this clonotype: It may be a read error: a sequence one base away is much more abundant. The J gene is TRBJ2-5, the V gene TRBV20-1; 7 bases map to TRBD2. The germline CDR1 and CDR2 sequences are DFQATT and SNEGSKA (reference sequence). CDR3 length: 13 residues. For the CDR3, the DNA is TGCAGTGCGGGGGGGTTTGCCAGAGAGACCCAGCACTTC. Translating it yields CSAGGFARETQHF.

This clonotype was seen repeatedly, ten times or more. The chain employs TRBV28 and TRBJ1-4; no reliable D call. V lost 6 bases to trimming and J lost 8 bases, with 13 bases between them. Germline V gives CDR1 MDHEN, CDR2 SYDVKM. The CDR3 extends over 13 amino acids. CDR3 sequence: CASRGSAGEKLFF. The CDR3 nucleotides are TGTGCCAGCAGGGGAAGCGCCGGCGAAAAACTGTTTTTT.

Comment on this clonotype: The junction does not match germline at one end; this may be a read error. V is TRBV12-3 or TRBV12-4 and J is TRBJ2-1; 7 positions agree with TRBD1. The CDR3 extends over 14 amino acids. The CDR3 DNA sequence: TGTACCAGCAGCCCGGACAGGAGCTACAATGAGCAGTTCTTC. This encodes CTSSPDRSYNEQFF.

With regard to this clonotype: A much larger clonotype is one base distant, so this may be a read error. V is TRBV19 and J is TRBJ2-5; weak D call: TRBD1 (5 bases). This CDR3 comprises 15 residues. CDR1 is LNHDA, CDR2 SQIVND, per germline (reference sequence). For the CDR3, the DNA is TGTGTCGGTAGTATTTTCGCGGCAGGGCTCGAGACCCAGTACTTC. Its translation is CVGSIFAAGLETQYF.

The chain recombines TRBV19 with TRBJ1-2; D unresolved. V was trimmed by 5 bases and J by 5 bases, leaving 9 bases between them. CDR3 length: 12 residues. Germline CDR1 and CDR2: LNHDA and SQIVND (reference sequence). CDR3 sequence: CASSVSTYGYTF. The CDR3, as DNA: TGTGCCAGTAGTGTATCTACTTATGGCTACACCTTC.

This clonotype was counted only a few times. It may be a read error: a sequence one base away is much more abundant. The chain joins TRBV18 to TRBJ1-5; the D gene is possibly TRBD1 (5 bases). Looked up from germline, CDR1 is KGHSH and CDR2 is LQKENI. The CDR3 length is 13 residues. The CDR3 coding sequence is TGTGCCAGCTCGCCCGACAGAAATCAGCCCCAGCGTTTT. Its translation: CASSPDRNQPQRF.

Many counts were recorded for this clonotype. The chain joins TRBV7-9 to TRBJ2-1; TRBD2 matches at 8 bases. This CDR3 is 17 amino acids long. J gave up 4 bases and V 5 bases, and 13 bases lay outside the gene matches. Germline CDR1 is SEHNR and CDR2 is FQNEAQ (reference sequence). The CDR3 coding sequence is TGTGCCAGCAGCCAGCCCAACCAGGGACTAGTTTACAATGAGCAGTTCTTC. Translating it yields CASSQPNQGLVYNEQFF. The whole variable domain, filled in from reference TRBV7-9 and TRBJ2-1, reads DTGVSQNPRHKITKRGQNVTFRCDPISEHNRLYWYRQTLGQGPEFLTYFQNEAQLEKSRLLSDRFSAERPKGSFSTLEIQRTEQGDSAMYLCASSQPNQGLVYNEQFFGPGTRLTVL.

This clonotype was recorded at least ten times. The V gene is TRBV4-2, the J gene TRBJ2-3, with a tentative D call TRBD2 (5 bases). CDR3 length equals 16 residues. Trimming stripped 0 bases from V and 0 bases from J, with 10 bases between. CDR1 is LGHNA, CDR2 YNFKEQ, per germline. This CDR3 reads CASSQEGSSSTDTQYF. CDR3 nucleotide sequence: TGTGCCAGCAGCCAAGAGGGGAGTTCTAGCACAGATACGCAGTATTTT.